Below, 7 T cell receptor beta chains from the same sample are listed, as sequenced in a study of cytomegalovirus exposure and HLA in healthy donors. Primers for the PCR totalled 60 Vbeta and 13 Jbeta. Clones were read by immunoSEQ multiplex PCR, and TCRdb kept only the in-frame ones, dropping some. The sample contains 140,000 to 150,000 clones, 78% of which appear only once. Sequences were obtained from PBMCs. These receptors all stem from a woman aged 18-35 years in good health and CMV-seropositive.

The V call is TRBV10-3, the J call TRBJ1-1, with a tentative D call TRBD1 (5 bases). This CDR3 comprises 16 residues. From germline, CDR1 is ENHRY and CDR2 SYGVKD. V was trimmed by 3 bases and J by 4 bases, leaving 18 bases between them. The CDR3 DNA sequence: TGTGCCATCAGTGATCGGGCGGGGACGAGTGGCACTGAAGCTTTCTTT. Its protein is CAISDRAGTSGTEAFF.

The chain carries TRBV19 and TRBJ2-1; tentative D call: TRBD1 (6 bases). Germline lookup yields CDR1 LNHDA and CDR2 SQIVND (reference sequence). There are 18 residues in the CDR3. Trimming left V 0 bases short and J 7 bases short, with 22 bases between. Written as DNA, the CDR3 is TGTGCCAGTAGTATAGAACAGGGTATCTCTGGGTTTTGGAATGAGCAGTTCTTC. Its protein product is CASSIEQGISGFWNEQFF.

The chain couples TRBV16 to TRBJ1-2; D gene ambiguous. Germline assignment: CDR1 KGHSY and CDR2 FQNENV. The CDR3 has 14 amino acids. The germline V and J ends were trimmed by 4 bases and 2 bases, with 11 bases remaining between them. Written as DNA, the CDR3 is TGTGCCAGCAGCCTGGTACTTTCGAACTATGGCTACACCTTC. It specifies CASSLVLSNYGYTF.

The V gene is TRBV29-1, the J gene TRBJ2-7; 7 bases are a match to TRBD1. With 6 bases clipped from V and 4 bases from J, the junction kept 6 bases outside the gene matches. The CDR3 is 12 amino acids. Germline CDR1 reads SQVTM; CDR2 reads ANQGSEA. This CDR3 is CSVPGQSYEQYF. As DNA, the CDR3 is TGCAGCGTCCCGGGACAGTCGTACGAGCAGTACTTC.

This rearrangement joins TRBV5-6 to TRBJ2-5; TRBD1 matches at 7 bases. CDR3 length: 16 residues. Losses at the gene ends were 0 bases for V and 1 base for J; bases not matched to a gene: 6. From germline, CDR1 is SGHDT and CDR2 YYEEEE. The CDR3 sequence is CASSLGAGTVQETQYF. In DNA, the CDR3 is TGTGCCAGCAGCTTGGGGGCCGGGACAGTCCAAGAGACCCAGTACTTC.

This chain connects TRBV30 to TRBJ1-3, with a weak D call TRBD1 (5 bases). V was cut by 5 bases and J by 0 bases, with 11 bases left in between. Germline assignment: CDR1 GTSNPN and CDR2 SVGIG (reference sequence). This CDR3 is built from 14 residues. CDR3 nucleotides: TGTGCCTGGGACCAGGGATACTCTGGAAACACCATATATTTT. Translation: CAWDQGYSGNTIYF. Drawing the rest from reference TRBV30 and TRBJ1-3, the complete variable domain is SQTIHQWPATLVQPVGSPLSLECTVEGTSNPNLYWYRQAAGRGLQLLFYSVGIGQISSEVPQNLSASRPQDRQFILSSKKLLLSDSGFYLCAWDQGYSGNTIYFGEGSWLTVV.

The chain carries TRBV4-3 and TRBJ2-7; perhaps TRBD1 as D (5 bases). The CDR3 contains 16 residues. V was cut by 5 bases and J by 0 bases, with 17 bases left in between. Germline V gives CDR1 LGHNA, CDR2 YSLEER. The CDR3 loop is CASSISQAEFSYEQYF. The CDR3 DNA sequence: TGCGCCAGCAGCATTTCACAGGCCGAATTCTCCTACGAGCAGTACTTC.